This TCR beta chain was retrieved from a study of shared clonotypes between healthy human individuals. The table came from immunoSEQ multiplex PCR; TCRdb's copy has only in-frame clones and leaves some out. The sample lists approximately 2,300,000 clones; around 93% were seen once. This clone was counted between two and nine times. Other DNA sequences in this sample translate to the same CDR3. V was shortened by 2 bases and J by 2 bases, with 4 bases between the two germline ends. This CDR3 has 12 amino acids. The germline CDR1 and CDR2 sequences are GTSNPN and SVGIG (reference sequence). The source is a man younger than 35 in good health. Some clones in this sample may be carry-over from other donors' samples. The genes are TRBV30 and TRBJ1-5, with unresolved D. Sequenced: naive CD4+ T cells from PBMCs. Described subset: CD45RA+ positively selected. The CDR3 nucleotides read TGTGCCTGGAGTAATGGCAATCAGCCCCAGCATTTT. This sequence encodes CAWSNGNQPQHF. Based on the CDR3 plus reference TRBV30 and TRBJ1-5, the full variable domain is SQTIHQWPATLVQPVGSPLSLECTVEGTSNPNLYWYRQAAGRGLQLLFYSVGIGQISSEVPQNLSASRPQDRQFILSSKKLLLSDSGFYLCAWSNGNQPQHFGDGTRLSIL.